These 15 T cell receptor beta chains were all obtained from the same sample, sequenced in a study of blood T cell repertoires in COVID-19. Sequencing used immunoSEQ multiplex PCR; TCRdb keeps in-frame clones, though not all of them. This table holds about 170,000 clones, about 86% found once. The sequenced material came from PBMCs or T cells enriched from blood (not recorded which). The source of these receptors is a woman aged 45 to 65 in a cohort exposed to, infected with or recovered from COVID-19 (not recorded which).

This clone was observed once. The junction departs from the called germline gene at one end, perhaps through a read error. J is TRBJ1-3 and V is TRBV7-7, with 7 positions matching TRBD1. The CDR3 covers 17 residues. CDR1 is SSHAT and CDR2 is FNYEAQ in the germline V gene (reference sequence). The CDR3 protein is CASSLEGQGGSGNTIYF. Written as DNA, the CDR3 is TGTGCTAGCAGCTTAGAGGGGCAGGGGGGCTCTGGAAACACCATATATTTT.

The chain uses TRBV27 and TRBJ1-5, with TRBD1 as a possible D gene (5 bases). Germline values: CDR1 MNHEY, CDR2 SMNVEV (reference sequence). This CDR3 region has 13 residues. V dropped 3 bases and J dropped 5 bases, with 8 bases sitting between them. This CDR3 reads CASSLQGDQPQHF. DNA of the CDR3: TGTGCCAGCAGTTTGCAAGGGGATCAGCCCCAGCATTTT.

V usage is TRBV27 and J usage is TRBJ2-7; 7 nucleotides match TRBD1. CDR3 length: 14 amino acids. V trimming: 5 bases; J trimming: 3 bases; junction bases outside the gene matches: 7. The germline V gene encodes CDR1 MNHEY and CDR2 SMNVEV (reference sequence). The CDR3 sequence: CASSPTGIGYEQYF. CDR3 sequence (DNA): TGTGCCAGCAGTCCGACAGGGATCGGCTACGAGCAGTACTTC.

The chain combines TRBV6-4 with TRBJ1-5, with 7 bases identical to TRBD1. CDR3 length: 18 amino acids. From germline, CDR1 is MRHNA and CDR2 SNTAGT. J was trimmed by 0 bases and V by 8 bases; bases with no gene match: 16. This CDR3 is CASVPGQRVINSNQPQHF. The CDR3 coding sequence is TGTGCCAGCGTACCGGGACAGCGAGTCATTAATAGCAATCAGCCCCAGCATTTT.

This chain connects TRBV2 to TRBJ1-6, with a possible D match to TRBD1 (6 bases). V shed 6 bases and J shed 5 bases, with 14 bases lying between them. The CDR3 runs 15 residues. Germline-derived CDR1 and CDR2 are SNHLY and FYNNEI. The CDR3 reads CASSNGQSNNSPLHF. As DNA, the CDR3 is TGTGCCAGCAGCAACGGACAGAGCAATAATTCACCCCTCCACTTT.

The chain joins TRBV13 to TRBJ2-7; 15 nucleotides agree with TRBD2. V dropped 5 bases and J dropped 5; count of bases not matched to a gene: 7. The CDR3 is made up of 16 amino acids. Germline-derived CDR1 and CDR2 are PRHDT and FYEKMQ (reference sequence). The CDR3 nucleotides are TGTGCCAGCAGCCCCGGGACTAGCGGGGGGATAAACGAGCAGTACTTC. Protein sequence: CASSPGTSGGINEQYF.

The chain recombines TRBV7-9 with TRBJ1-1; no definite D call. The V gene's germline CDR1 is SEHNR and CDR2 FQNEAQ (reference sequence). The ends were cut back, 1 base at V and 3 bases at J, with 6 bases in the middle. This CDR3 is 13 amino acids long. In DNA form, the CDR3 reads TGTGCCAGCAGCTTAGAACAAGACACTGAAGCTTTCTTT. It encodes CASSLEQDTEAFF. The variable domain in full, completed from reference TRBV7-9 and TRBJ1-1, reads DTGVSQNPRHKITKRGQNVTFRCDPISEHNRLYWYRQTLGQGPEFLTYFQNEAQLEKSRLLSDRFSAERPKGSFSTLEIQRTEQGDSAMYLCASSLEQDTEAFFGQGTRLTVV.

This clone was counted a single time. The chain links TRBV6-1 to TRBJ1-1; D uncertain. The length of the CDR3 is 15 residues. Trimming removed 2 bases from V and 1 base from J, with 11 bases in between. Germline values: CDR1 MNHNS, CDR2 SASEGT. CDR3 in amino acids: CASSELGSGNTEAFF. CDR3 DNA: TGTGCCAGCAGTGAACTCGGTTCAGGGAACACTGAAGCTTTCTTT.

The J gene is TRBJ2-3, the V gene TRBV7-3; no clear D. The CDR3 totals 13 residues. Germline V gene data show CDR1 as SGHTA and CDR2 as FQGTGA. The germline V and J ends were trimmed by 2 bases and 2 bases, with 5 bases remaining between them. CDR3 coding DNA: TGTGCCAGCAGCTTACTTAACACAGATACGCAGTATTTT. It codes for CASSLLNTDTQYF.

J is TRBJ2-2 and V is TRBV5-8; D is unresolved. The CDR3 has 15 amino acids. Germline CDR1 is SGHTS and CDR2 is YDEGEE. Trimming left V 1 base short and J 5 bases short, with 12 bases between. The CDR3 loop reads CASSLYSRWTGELFF. CDR3 nucleotides: TGTGCCAGCAGCTTGTACTCACGGTGGACCGGGGAGCTGTTTTTT.

This clone was observed a single time. This chain links TRBV23-1 with TRBJ2-3; D unresolved. TRBV23-1 is an ORF, with its function uncertain. V was shortened by 0 bases and J by 0 bases, with 10 bases between the two germline ends. This CDR3 is 16 amino acids long. In nucleotides, the CDR3 is TGCGCCAGCAGTCAATCTGAGGCGACTAGCACAGATACGCAGTATTTT. Its translation is CASSQSEATSTDTQYF.

V and J are TRBV7-9 and TRBJ2-7, with D possibly matching TRBD2 (7 bases). The CDR3 spans 13 residues. Germline assignment: CDR1 SEHNR and CDR2 FQNEAQ (reference sequence). Trimming took off 5 bases at V and 6 bases at J, with 14 bases between the two ends. In nucleotides, the CDR3 is TGTGCCAGCAGCCCCCCCGGGGGGCTCGAGCAGTACTTC. Translated: CASSPPGGLEQYF. Full variable domain (outside the CDR3, taken from reference TRBV7-9 and TRBJ2-7): DTGVSQNPRHKITKRGQNVTFRCDPISEHNRLYWYRQTLGQGPEFLTYFQNEAQLEKSRLLSDRFSAERPKGSFSTLEIQRTEQGDSAMYLCASSPPGGLEQYFGPGTRLTVT.

This clone turned up a few times. The rearrangement uses TRBV4-2 and TRBJ2-3, with unresolved D. Trimming took 1 base from V and 2 from J, leaving 10 bases between them. Germline loops: CDR1 LGHNA, CDR2 YNFKEQ. CDR3 size: 15 residues. CDR3 DNA sequence: TGTGCCAGCAGCCAAGTGTATCTCCCCACAGATACGCAGTATTTT. Translated: CASSQVYLPTDTQYF.

CDR3 DNA: TGTGCCAGCAGCTCCGGACAGCCCTACAATGAGCAGTTCTTC. As protein: CASSSGQPYNEQFF. V is TRBV11-3 and J is TRBJ2-1; TRBD1 is a possible D gene (6 bases). Germline V lookup: CDR1 SGHNT, CDR2 YENEEA. Trimming removed 4 bases at V and 2 bases at J, with 9 bases between. The CDR3 length is 14 residues.

This sequence joins TRBV4-3 and TRBJ2-1; 10 nucleotides agree with TRBD1. The CDR3 covers 15 residues. Trimming took 1 base from V and 7 from J; bases not matched to a gene: 4. The germline V gene has CDR1 LGHNA and CDR2 YSLEER. The CDR3 DNA reads TGCGCCAGCAGCCAAGCAGGGACAGGGGCGAATGAGCAGTTCTTC. The encoded protein is CASSQAGTGANEQFF.